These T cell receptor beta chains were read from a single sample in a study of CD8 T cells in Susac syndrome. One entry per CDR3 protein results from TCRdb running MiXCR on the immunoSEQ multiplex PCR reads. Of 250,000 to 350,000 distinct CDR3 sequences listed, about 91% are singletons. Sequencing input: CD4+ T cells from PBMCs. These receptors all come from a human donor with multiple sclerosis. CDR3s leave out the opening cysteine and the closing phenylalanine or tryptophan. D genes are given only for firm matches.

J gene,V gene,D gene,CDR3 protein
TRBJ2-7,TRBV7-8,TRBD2,ASSLAGGRRYEQY
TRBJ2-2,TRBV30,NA,AWSAVRVFTGELF
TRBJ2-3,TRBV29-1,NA,SVGEGDTQY
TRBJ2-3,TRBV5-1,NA,ASSLADRF
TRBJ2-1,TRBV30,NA,AGSSAAYNEQF
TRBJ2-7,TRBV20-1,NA,SALGTASYEQY
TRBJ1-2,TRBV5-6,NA,ASSSLDRQCGYT
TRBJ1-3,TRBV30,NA,AWSPDSGNTIY
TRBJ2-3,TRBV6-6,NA,ASNGGGPTDTQY
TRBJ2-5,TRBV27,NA,ATRPLGEQETQY
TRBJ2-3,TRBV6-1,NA,ASSELGTDTQY
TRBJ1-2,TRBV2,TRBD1,ASSERLTGTGNGYT
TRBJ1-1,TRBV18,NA,ASSPVQGNTEAF
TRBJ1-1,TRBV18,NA,ASSPAFMNTEAF
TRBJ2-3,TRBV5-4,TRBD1,ASSLAGQGFSAQY
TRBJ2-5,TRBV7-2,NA,ASSGSGAKETQY
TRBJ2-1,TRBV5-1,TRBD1,ASSLPQGAGHNEQF
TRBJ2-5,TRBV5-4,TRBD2,ASSLAGVARETQY
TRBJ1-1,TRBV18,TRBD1,ASSRLTGLNTEAF
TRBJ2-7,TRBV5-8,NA,ASSRARSYEQY
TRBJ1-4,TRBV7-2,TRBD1,ASSFPSGTVNEKLF
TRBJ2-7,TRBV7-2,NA,ASSLDLGFGSYEQY
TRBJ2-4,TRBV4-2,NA,ASSPHPQGGAKNIQY
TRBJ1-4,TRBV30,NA,AWSFRAREKLF
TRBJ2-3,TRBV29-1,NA,SVEVGGGIEY
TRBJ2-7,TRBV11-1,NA,ASSLGLWGYEQY
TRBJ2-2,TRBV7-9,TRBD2,ASSLGGTSGRVELF
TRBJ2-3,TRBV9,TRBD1,ASSMGTGLDTQY
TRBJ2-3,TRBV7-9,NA,ASSLSRLVSPSTDTQY
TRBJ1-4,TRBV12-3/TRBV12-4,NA,ASSEPPREKLF
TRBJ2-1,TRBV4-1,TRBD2,ASSQAGLAGDGEQF